This paragraph reports one TCR beta chain. The sample is drawn from a study of blood T cell repertoires in COVID-19. The wider study: The study drew acute and convalescent COVID-19 samples from the United States, Italy and Spain.

Per the original data handling: Cell counts per sample came from amplifying reference gene primers. TCRdb's table, derived via immunoSEQ multiplex PCR, lists solely in-frame clones and lacks some. That table furnishes V, J and clone size, whereas the DNA furnished D and trimming. The table records roughly 150,000 clones, approximately 82% of them present only once. Germline CDR1 and CDR2: MNHEY and SVGAGI. Deletions cut 6 bases from V and 1 base from J, with 16 bases between. The CDR3 sequence is 15 residues long. V usage is TRBV6-5 and J usage is TRBJ2-7, with D perhaps TRBD2 (6 bases). This TCR was recovered from a woman in her forties or fifties in a cohort sampled during active or convalescent COVID-19. Material: peripheral blood. CDR3 nucleotide sequence: TGTGCCAGCAGATCCTCGGGACTTCGGTCCTACGAGCAGTACTTC. It codes for CASRSSGLRSYEQYF.